This TCR beta chain came from a study of cytomegalovirus exposure and HLA in healthy donors. Study-level information: Across more than 350 genotyped donors, more than 75% landed in the Caucasian-associated ancestry cluster.

Amplification used 60 Vbeta primers and 13 Jbeta primers. Assay used: immunoSEQ multiplex PCR; TCRdb lists only in-frame clones, some missing. The sample contains some 140,000 clones, roughly three quarters of which appear only once. Broader study findings: Researchers counted some 150 TCR beta chains as cytomegalovirus-associated. Solely CMV serostatus was available to characterize immune exposure. Presence/absence analyses assumed roughly uniform sequencing depth across donors, which may not hold.

Remarks on this clone: Its antigen is undetermined.

Trimming cost V 0 bases and J 6 bases, with 16 bases left between them. This CDR3 contains 15 residues. The germline V gene encodes CDR1 GTSNPN and CDR2 SVGIG (reference sequence). The rearrangement joins TRBV30 to TRBJ2-3; D perhaps matches TRBD2 (7 bases). Sequenced: PBMCs. The clonotype was recovered from a man younger than 45 in good health and CMV-seronegative. CDR3 nucleotide sequence: TGTGCCTGGAGTGTAGGGGGGAGGGCCGCGGATACGCAGTATTTT. This sequence encodes CAWSVGGRAADTQYF.